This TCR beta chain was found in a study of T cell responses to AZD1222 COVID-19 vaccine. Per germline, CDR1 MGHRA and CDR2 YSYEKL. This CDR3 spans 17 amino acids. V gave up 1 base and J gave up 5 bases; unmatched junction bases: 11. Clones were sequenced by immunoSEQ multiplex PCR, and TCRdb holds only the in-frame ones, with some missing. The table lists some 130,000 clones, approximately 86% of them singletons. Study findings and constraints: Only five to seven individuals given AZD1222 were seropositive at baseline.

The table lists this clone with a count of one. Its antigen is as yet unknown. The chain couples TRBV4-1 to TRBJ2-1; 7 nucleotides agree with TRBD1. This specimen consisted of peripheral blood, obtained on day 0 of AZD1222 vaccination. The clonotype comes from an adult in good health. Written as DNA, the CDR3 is TGCGCCAGCAGCCAAGCCGGGACCGGGACAGTGAACAATGAGCAGTTCTTC. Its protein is CASSQAGTGTVNNEQFF.